This entry describes one T cell receptor beta chain. Its antigen is undetermined. The data were produced by immunoSEQ multiplex PCR, yet TCRdb's version contains in-frame clones alone and is incomplete. The sample shows about 110,000 clones, about 91% of them seen only once. These data are taken from a study of siplizumab effects on memory and regulatory T cells. Findings and limits, study-wide: Proliferating Tregs in siplizumab cultures were never verified as suppressive. Roughly 80-97% of proliferating clones (CD4+ or CD8+) could not be assigned a naive or memory phenotype. The diversity of naive T cells seemed greater than that of memory cells, and their alloresponse contribution seemed major. Alloreactive sequences traceable to unstimulated CD4+ memory cells were significantly reduced by siplizumab.

V was pared by 4 bases and J by 4 bases, with 6 bases of the junction left unmatched. This CDR3 is built from 14 residues. Germline V lookup: CDR1 MNHEY, CDR2 SVGAGI. The source is a human donor in good health. Input material: Tregs sorted from blood. The gene calls are TRBV6-5 and TRBJ2-7, with 8 bases fitting TRBD2. The CDR3 protein is CASSSITGGYEQYF. CDR3 DNA sequence: TGTGCCAGCAGTTCCATCACGGGGGGGTACGAGCAGTACTTC.